These T cell receptor beta chains were read from a single sample in a study of T cell responses to AZD1222 COVID-19 vaccine. The data were produced by immunoSEQ multiplex PCR, yet TCRdb's version contains in-frame clones alone and is incomplete. This table holds 180,000 or so clones, 94% found once. Sequencing was performed on peripheral blood, taken on day 0 of AZD1222 vaccination. These receptors all come from an adult in good health. Each CDR3 is given with its conserved first and last residue. D genes are given only for firm matches. Size values are once, few and many counts, or a class for expanded clones, and some rows have none.

d_call	clone_size	j_call	v_call	cdr3_nt	cdr3_aa
.	few	TRBJ2-2	TRBV7-6	TGTGCCAGCAGCCTAGAATGGCGGGGGAACACCGGGGAGCTGTTTTTT	CASSLEWRGNTGELFF
.	.	TRBJ2-7	TRBV7-8	TGTGCCAGCAGCTGGAACCTAGCGACGGGAGCGACAACATCGAACTACGAGCAGTACTTC	CASSWNLATGATTSNYEQYF
.	once	TRBJ2-1	TRBV4-2	TGTGCCAGCCAGGGTGGCGATGAGCAGTTCTTC	CASQGGDEQFF
.	once	TRBJ1-1	TRBV14	TGTGCCAGCAGCCCCCAGGGCCTGGATGAAGCTTTCTTT	CASSPQGLDEAFF
.	once	TRBJ2-2	TRBV23-1	TGCGCCAGCATTACCCCGGGCACCGGGGAGCTGTTTTTT	CASITPGTGELFF
.	.	TRBJ2-2	TRBV6-5	TGTGCCAGCAGGGGAGAATGGACCGGGGAGCTGTTTTTT	CASRGEWTGELFF
.	.	TRBJ1-2	TRBV9	TGTGCCAGCAGCGTAGAGAGTTCTCCCAACTATGGCTACACCTTC	CASSVESSPNYGYTF
TRBD2	.	TRBJ2-1	TRBV18	TGTGCCAGCTACAAAACTAGCGGGCAGTTCAATGAGCAGTTCTTC	CASYKTSGQFNEQFF
TRBD1	.	TRBJ1-2	TRBV5-4	TGTGCCAGCAGCTGGGACAGCCCCTATGGCTACACCTTC	CASSWDSPYGYTF
.	.	TRBJ1-2	TRBV18	TGTGCCAGCTCACCACCGGACCCACCGGGGGCCTATGGCTACACCTTC	CASSPPDPPGAYGYTF
.	.	TRBJ1-1	TRBV29-1	TGCAGCGCCGGGACTGCCGAAGCTTTCTTT	CSAGTAEAFF
.	.	TRBJ1-1	TRBV4-2	TGTGCCAGCAGCCACTCAAACCTTAGGGAGAACACTGAAGCTTTCTTT	CASSHSNLRENTEAFF
.	.	TRBJ2-1	TRBV12-3/TRBV12-4	TGTGCCAGCACCAGCGGTTTTGAGCAGTTCTTC	CASTSGFEQFF
.	.	TRBJ1-1	TRBV3-1/TRBV3-2	TGTGCCAGCAGCCTCTTCACAGGGCGCACTGAAGCTTTCTTT	CASSLFTGRTEAFF
.	.	TRBJ2-7	TRBV9	TGTGCCAGCAGCGCCGGGATCCAAAGCTACGAGCAGTACTTC	CASSAGIQSYEQYF
.	.	TRBJ1-2	TRBV30	TGTGCCTGGACTTCAGCCGGACAAACCACGGGTGGCTACACCTTC	CAWTSAGQTTGGYTF
.	.	TRBJ1-5	TRBV6-5	TGTGCCAGCACCTCCGGCAGGGCGGGTCAGCCCCAGCATTTT	CASTSGRAGQPQHF
.	.	TRBJ2-1	TRBV15	TGTGCCACCAGCAGAGAATTGACAATCACTTCCTACAATGAGCAGTTCTTC	CATSRELTITSYNEQFF
.	.	TRBJ2-5	TRBV6-5	TGTGCCAGCAGCACACCGGGACTGAGGACCCAGTACTTC	CASSTPGLRTQYF
.	.	TRBJ1-2	TRBV3-1/TRBV3-2	TGTGCCAGCAGCCAAGACTCGCGCTTCTATGGCTACACCTTC	CASSQDSRFYGYTF
TRBD1	.	TRBJ1-1	TRBV6-4	TGTGCCAGCAGCCCCGGGACAGGGGGTACTGAAGCTTTCTTT	CASSPGTGGTEAFF
.	.	TRBJ1-5	TRBV3-1/TRBV3-2	TGTGCCAGCAGCCAAGCACATAGCAATCAGCCCCAGCATTTT	CASSQAHSNQPQHF
.	.	TRBJ2-5	TRBV5-1	TGCGCCAGCAGCTTGCGGGAGCCAAATACGGCCCAGTACTTC	CASSLREPNTAQYF
TRBD1	.	TRBJ1-3	TRBV3-1/TRBV3-2	TGTGCCAGCAGCCAAAGGACAGGGATAAGTAACACCATATATTTT	CASSQRTGISNTIYF
.	once	TRBJ1-2	TRBV27	TGTGCCAGCAGTAACAGGGACCATGGCTACACCTTC	CASSNRDHGYTF
TRBD1	.	TRBJ1-2	TRBV19	TGTGCCAGTAGTAACCGGGACAGCGAATCCTATGGCTACACCTTC	CASSNRDSESYGYTF
.	.	TRBJ2-2	TRBV7-9	TGTGCCAGCAGCGAGGAGCCCGGGGAGCTGTTTTTT	CASSEEPGELFF
TRBD2	.	TRBJ2-1	TRBV5-4	TGTGCCAGCAGCTCCCAACGACTAGCTGAGCAGTTCTTC	CASSSQRLAEQFF
TRBD1	.	TRBJ1-4	TRBV30	TGTGCCTGGTCCGCCGGGACAGGGGGGGAAAAACTGTTTTTT	CAWSAGTGGEKLFF
.	.	TRBJ2-7	TRBV12-3/TRBV12-4	TGTGCCAGCAGTTTAGCCGGGGCAGTCGAGCAGTACTTC	CASSLAGAVEQYF
.	.	TRBJ2-1	TRBV30	TGTGCCTGGAGCCCAGGCCCGGAGCAGTTCTTC	CAWSPGPEQFF
.	.	TRBJ2-7	TRBV6-1	TGTGCCAGCAGTGAAGGGGGGTTCGCCCACGAGCAGTACTTC	CASSEGGFAHEQYF
.	once	TRBJ1-1	TRBV18	TGTGCCAGCTCACTCTCCTCCGACTGGAACACTGAAGCTTTCTTT	CASSLSSDWNTEAFF
.	.	TRBJ1-5	TRBV5-1	TGCGCCAGCAGCTGGGTCGAAGGTGGTCAGCCCCAGCATTTT	CASSWVEGGQPQHF
.	.	TRBJ1-1	TRBV11-2	TGTGCCAGCAGCCCTAGACCGGACGGATTGAACACTGAAGCTTTCTTT	CASSPRPDGLNTEAFF
.	.	TRBJ1-5	TRBV30	TGTGCCTGGTCTGAGGCGGGAGTAAGTCCCCAGCATTTT	CAWSEAGVSPQHF
.	.	TRBJ1-5	TRBV2	TGTGCCAGCAGTGAAGGCTGGGAGAATCAGCCCCAGCATTTT	CASSEGWENQPQHF
TRBD1	.	TRBJ2-7	TRBV5-1	TGCGCCAGCAGCCCTAAGGGGACAGGGATCTACGAGCAGTACTTC	CASSPKGTGIYEQYF
.	.	TRBJ2-1	TRBV30	TGTGCCTGGATAATCTTGGGGGGAGACAATGAGCAGTTCTTC	CAWIILGGDNEQFF
.	once	TRBJ1-5	TRBV4-1	TGCGCCAGCAGCCAGGAAGGGACGGTTAACCAGCCCCAGCATTTT	CASSQEGTVNQPQHF
.	.	TRBJ1-5	TRBV24-1	TGTGCCACCAGTGAATCCGGGAACAATCAGCCCCAGCATTTT	CATSESGNNQPQHF
TRBD2	.	TRBJ2-7	TRBV5-4	TGTGCCAGCAGCTTGGGGACTAGCGGGAGTTATTTCGAGCAGTACTTC	CASSLGTSGSYFEQYF
TRBD1	.	TRBJ1-2	TRBV10-3	TGTGCCATCAAAACTGGCACCGGGACAGGGGCCCCGTTCTATGGCTACACCTTC	CAIKTGTGTGAPFYGYTF
.	.	TRBJ1-2	TRBV7-8	TGTGCCAGCATAGGGGAGAGGGGCTATGGCTACACCTTC	CASIGERGYGYTF
.	.	TRBJ2-2	TRBV7-6	TGTGCCAGCAGCTTAGGTACCCCAGGCACCGGGGAGCTGTTTTTT	CASSLGTPGTGELFF
.	.	TRBJ1-2	TRBV5-1	TGCGCCAGCAAAGGGTCTGGCTACACCTTC	CASKGSGYTF
.	.	TRBJ2-7	TRBV18	TGTGCCAGCTCACCAGGGGCCCCGTCCTACGAGCAGTACTTC	CASSPGAPSYEQYF
.	.	TRBJ1-2	TRBV12-3/TRBV12-4	TGTGCCAGCAGTACAGGGACGAGCTATGGCTACACCTTC	CASSTGTSYGYTF